This T cell receptor beta chain was profiled in a study of T cell responses to AZD1222 COVID-19 vaccine. Turning to this clone: As yet, its antigen is unknown.

Whole-study findings and limits: Donors were chiefly white British, with a greater number of females, and clonal diversity was perhaps underestimated. The repertoires were collected only after the peak T cell response.

TCRdb's copy holds only in-frame clones and misses some; the assay was immunoSEQ multiplex PCR. The table has around 94,000 clones, about 86% seen once. The CDR3 has 16 residues. Germline V lookup: CDR1 SEHNR, CDR2 FQNEAQ (reference sequence). The germline V and J ends were trimmed by 5 bases and 5 bases, with 19 bases remaining between them. The chain has TRBV7-9 and TRBJ2-1; TRBD1 might be the D (5 bases). Sample: peripheral blood, taken on day 0 of AZD1222 vaccination. The receptor was isolated from an adult in good health. The DNA of the CDR3 is TGTGCCAGCAGCAAAACCCCACAGGAGCCTAACAATGAGCAGTTCTTC. Protein: CASSKTPQEPNNEQFF.